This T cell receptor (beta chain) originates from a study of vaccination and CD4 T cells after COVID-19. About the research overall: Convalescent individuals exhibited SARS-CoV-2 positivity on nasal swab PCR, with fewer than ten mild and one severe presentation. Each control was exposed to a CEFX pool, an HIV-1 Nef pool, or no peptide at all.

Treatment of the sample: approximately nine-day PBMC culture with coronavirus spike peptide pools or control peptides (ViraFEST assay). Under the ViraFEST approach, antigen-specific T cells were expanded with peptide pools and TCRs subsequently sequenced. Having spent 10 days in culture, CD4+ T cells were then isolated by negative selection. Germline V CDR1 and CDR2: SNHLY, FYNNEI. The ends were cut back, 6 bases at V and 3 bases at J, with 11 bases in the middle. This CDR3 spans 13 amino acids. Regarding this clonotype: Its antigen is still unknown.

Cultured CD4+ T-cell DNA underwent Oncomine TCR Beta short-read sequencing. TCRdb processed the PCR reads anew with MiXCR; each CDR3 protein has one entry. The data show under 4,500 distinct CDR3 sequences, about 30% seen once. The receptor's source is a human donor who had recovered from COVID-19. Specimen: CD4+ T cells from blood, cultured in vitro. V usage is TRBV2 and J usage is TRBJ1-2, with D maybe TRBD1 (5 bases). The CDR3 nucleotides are TGTGCCAGCAGGGAAACAGGACACTATGGCTACACCTTC. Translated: CASRETGHYGYTF.